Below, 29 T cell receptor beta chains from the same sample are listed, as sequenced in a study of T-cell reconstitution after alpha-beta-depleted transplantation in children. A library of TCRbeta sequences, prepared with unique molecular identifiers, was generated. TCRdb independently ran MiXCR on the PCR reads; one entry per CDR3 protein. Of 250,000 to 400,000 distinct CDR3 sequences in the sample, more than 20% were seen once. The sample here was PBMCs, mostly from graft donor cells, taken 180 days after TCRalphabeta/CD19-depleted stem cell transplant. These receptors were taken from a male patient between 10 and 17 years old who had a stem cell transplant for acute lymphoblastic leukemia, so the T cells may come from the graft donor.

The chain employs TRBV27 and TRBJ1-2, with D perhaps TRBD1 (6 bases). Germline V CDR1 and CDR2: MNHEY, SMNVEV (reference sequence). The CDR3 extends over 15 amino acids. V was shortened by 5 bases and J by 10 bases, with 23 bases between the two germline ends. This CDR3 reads CASSPDRAYRVTYTF. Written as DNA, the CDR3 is TGTGCCAGCAGTCCCGATAGGGCCTACAGGGTAACCTACACCTTC.

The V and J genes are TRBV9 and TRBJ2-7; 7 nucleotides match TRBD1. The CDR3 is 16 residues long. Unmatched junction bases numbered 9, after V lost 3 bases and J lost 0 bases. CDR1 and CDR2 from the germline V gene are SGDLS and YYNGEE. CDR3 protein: CASSAGRDSSSYEQYF. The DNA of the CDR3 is TGTGCCAGCAGCGCAGGACGGGACAGCTCCTCCTACGAGCAGTACTTC.

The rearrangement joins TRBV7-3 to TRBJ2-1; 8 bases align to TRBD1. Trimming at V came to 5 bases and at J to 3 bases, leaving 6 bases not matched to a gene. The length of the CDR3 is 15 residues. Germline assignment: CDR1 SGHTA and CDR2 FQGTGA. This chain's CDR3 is CASSLRGQDYNEQFF. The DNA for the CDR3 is TGTGCCAGCAGCCTGAGGGGACAGGACTACAATGAGCAGTTCTTC.

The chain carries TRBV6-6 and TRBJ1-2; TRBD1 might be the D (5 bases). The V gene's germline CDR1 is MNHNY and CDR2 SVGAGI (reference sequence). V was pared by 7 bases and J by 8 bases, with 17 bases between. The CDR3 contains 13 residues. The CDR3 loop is CASMRTGDGGYTF. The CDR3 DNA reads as TGTGCCAGCATGAGGACGGGGGACGGGGGCTACACCTTC.

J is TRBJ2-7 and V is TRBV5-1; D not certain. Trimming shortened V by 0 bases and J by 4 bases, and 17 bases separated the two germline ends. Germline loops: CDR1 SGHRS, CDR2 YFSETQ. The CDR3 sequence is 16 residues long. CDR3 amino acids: CASSLVSGARGYEQYF. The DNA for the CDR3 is TGCGCCAGCAGCTTGGTGTCTGGAGCGAGAGGATACGAGCAGTACTTC.

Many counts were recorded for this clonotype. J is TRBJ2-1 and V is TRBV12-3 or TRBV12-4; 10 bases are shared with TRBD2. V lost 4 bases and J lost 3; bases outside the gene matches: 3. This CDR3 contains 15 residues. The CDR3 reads CASSYSGRSYNEQFF. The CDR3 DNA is TGTGCCAGCAGTTATAGCGGGAGGAGCTACAATGAGCAGTTCTTC.

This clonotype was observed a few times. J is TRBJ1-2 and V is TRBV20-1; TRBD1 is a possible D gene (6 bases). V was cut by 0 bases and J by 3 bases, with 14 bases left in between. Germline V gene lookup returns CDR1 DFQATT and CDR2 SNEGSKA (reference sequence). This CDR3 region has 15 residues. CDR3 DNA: TGCAGTGCTAGAGAGGACAGCGGACACCACTATGGCTACACCTTC. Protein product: CSAREDSGHHYGYTF.

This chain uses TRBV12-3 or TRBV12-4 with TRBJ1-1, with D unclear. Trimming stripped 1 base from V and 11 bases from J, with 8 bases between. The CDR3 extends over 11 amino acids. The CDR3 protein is CASSLGSRAFF. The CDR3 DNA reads TGTGCCAGCAGTTTAGGCTCTAGGGCTTTCTTT.

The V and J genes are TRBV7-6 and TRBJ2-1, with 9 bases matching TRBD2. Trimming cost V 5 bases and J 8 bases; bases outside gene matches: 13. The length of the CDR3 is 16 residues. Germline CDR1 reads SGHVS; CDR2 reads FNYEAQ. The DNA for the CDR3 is TGTGCCAGCAGCCCCCTTGCGGGCGCGGGGGGGGATGAGCAGTTCTTC. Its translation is CASSPLAGAGGDEQFF.

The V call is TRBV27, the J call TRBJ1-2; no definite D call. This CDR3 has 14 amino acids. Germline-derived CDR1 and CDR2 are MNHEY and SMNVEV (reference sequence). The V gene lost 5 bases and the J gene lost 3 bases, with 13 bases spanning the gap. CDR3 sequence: CASSPELADYGYTF. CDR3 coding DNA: TGTGCCAGCAGTCCCGAACTGGCAGACTATGGCTACACCTTC.

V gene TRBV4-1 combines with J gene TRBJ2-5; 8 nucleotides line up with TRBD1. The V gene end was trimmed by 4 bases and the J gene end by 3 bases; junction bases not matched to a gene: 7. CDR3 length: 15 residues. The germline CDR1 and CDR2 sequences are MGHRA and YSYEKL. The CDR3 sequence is CASSPRPDREETQYF. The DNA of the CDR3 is TGCGCCAGCAGCCCCCGCCCGGACAGGGAAGAGACCCAGTACTTC.

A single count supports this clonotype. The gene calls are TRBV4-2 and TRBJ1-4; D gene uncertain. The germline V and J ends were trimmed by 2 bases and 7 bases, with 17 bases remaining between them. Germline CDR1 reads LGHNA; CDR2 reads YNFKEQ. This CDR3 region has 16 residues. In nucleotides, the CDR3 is TGTGCCAGCAGCCAACCATACGGGGATAAAGTTGAAAAACTGTTTTTT. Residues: CASSQPYGDKVEKLFF.

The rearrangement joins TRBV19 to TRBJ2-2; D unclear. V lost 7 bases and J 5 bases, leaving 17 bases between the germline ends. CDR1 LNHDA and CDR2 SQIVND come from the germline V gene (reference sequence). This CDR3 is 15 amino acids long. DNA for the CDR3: TGTGCCAGTACAACCCTAGGGCCAGAGACCGGGGAGCTGTTTTTT. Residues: CASTTLGPETGELFF. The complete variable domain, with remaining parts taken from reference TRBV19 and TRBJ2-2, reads DGGITQSPKYLFRKEGQNVTLSCEQNLNHDAMYWYRQDPGQGLRLIYYSQIVNDFQKGDIAEGYSVSREKKESFPLTVTSAQKNPTAFYLCASTTLGPETGELFFGEGSRLTVL.

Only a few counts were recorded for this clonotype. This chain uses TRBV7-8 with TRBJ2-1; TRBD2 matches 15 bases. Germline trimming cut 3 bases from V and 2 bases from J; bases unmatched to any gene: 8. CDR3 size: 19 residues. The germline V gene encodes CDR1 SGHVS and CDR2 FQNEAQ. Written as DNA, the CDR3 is TGTGCCAGCAGCTTCGCGGCCGGGACTAGCGGGAGGACCTACAATGAGCAGTTCTTC. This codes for CASSFAAGTSGRTYNEQFF.

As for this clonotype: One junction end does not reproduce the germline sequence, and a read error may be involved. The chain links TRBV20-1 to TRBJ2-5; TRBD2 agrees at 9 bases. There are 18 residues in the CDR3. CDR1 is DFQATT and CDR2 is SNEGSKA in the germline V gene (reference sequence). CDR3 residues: CRASPSGLAFSFKETQYF. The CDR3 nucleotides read TGCAGAGCTAGCCCTTCGGGACTAGCCTTTTCTTTTAAAGAGACCCAGTACTTC.

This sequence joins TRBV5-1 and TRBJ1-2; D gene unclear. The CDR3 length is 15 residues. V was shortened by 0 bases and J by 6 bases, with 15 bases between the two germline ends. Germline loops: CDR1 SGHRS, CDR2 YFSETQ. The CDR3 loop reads CASSLELGNRHGYTF. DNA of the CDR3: TGCGCCAGCAGCTTGGAGCTGGGAAACCGCCATGGCTACACCTTC.

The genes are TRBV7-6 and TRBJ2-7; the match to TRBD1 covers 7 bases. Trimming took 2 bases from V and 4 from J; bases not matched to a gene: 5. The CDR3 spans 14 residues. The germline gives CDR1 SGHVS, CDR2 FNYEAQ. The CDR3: CASSLTGVRYEQYF. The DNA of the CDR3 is TGTGCCAGCAGCTTAACAGGGGTACGGTACGAGCAGTACTTC.

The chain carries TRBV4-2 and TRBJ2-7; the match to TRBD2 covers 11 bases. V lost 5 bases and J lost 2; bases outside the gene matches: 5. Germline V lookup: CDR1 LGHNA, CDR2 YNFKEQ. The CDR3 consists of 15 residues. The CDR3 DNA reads TGTGCCAGCAGCACCGGGACTAGCGGAGCCTACGAGCAGTACTTC. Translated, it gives CASSTGTSGAYEQYF.

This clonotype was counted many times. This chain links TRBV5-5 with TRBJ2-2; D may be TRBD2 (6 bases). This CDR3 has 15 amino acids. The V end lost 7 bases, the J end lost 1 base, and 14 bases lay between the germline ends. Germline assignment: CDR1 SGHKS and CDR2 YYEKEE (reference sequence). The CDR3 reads CASARGVLNTGELFF. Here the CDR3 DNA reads TGTGCCAGCGCCCGCGGGGTGCTGAACACCGGGGAGCTGTTTTTT.

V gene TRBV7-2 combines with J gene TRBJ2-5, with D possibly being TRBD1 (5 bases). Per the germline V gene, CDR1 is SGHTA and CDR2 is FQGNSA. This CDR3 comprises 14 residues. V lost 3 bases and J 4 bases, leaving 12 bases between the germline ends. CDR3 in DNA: TGTGCCAGCAGCTTCCATAGGGGTCTAGAGACCCAGTACTTC. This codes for CASSFHRGLETQYF.

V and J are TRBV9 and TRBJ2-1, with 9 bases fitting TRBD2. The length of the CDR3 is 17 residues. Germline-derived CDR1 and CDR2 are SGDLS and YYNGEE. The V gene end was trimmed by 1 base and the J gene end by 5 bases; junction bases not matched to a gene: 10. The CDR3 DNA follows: TGTGCCAGCAGCGTACCCCGCAGCGGGAGGAGTGACAATGAGCAGTTCTTC. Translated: CASSVPRSGRSDNEQFF.

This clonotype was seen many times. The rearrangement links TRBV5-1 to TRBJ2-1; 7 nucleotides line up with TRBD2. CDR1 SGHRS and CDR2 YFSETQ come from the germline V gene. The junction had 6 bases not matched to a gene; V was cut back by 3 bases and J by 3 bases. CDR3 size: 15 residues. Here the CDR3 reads CASSSAGALYNEQFF. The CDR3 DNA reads TGCGCCAGCAGCTCGGCGGGAGCCCTCTACAATGAGCAGTTCTTC.

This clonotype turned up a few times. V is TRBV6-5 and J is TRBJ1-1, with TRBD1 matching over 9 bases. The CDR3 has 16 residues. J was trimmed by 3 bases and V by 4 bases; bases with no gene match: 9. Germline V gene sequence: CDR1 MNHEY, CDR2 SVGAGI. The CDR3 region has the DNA TGTGCCAGCAGTTTCCTACAGGGGGCGGAGGACACTGAAGCTTTCTTT. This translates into CASSFLQGAEDTEAFF.

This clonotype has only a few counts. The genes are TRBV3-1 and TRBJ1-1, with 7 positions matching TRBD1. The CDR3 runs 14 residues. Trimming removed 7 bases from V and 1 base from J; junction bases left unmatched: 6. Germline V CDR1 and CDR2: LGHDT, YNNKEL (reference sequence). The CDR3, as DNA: TGTGCCAGCATGAGGGGGCAGGGGAACACTGAAGCTTTCTTT. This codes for CASMRGQGNTEAFF. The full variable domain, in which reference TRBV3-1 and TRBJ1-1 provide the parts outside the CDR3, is DTAVSQTPKYLVTQMGNDKSIKCEQNLGHDTMYWYKQDSKKFLKIMFSYNNKELIINETVPNRFSPKSPDKAHLNLHINSLELGDSAVYFCASMRGQGNTEAFFGQGTRLTVV.

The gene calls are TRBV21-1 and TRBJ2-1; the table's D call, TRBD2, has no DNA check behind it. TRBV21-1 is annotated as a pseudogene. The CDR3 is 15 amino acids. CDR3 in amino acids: CASIELAGSYNEQFF. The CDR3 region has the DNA TGTGCCAGCATCGAACTAGCGGGCTCCTACAATGAGCAGTTCTTC.

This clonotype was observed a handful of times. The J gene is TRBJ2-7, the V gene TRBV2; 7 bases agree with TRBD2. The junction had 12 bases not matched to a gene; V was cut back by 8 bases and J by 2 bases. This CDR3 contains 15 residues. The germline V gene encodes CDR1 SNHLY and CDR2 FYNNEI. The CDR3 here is CASGMSSGSTYEQYF. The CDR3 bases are TGTGCCAGCGGAATGTCTAGCGGATCGACCTACGAGCAGTACTTC.

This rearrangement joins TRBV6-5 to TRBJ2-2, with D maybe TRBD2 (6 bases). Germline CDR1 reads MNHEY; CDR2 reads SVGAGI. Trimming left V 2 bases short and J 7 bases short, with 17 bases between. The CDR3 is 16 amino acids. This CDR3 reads CASSYDPGREVGELFF. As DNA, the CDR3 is TGTGCCAGCAGTTACGATCCTGGCAGGGAGGTCGGGGAGCTGTTTTTT.

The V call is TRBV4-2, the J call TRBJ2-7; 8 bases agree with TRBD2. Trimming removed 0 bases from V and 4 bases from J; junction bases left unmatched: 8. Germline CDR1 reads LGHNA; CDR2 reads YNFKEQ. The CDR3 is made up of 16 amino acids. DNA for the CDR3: TGTGCCAGCAGCCAAGATCGGGGGGGAAAAAGGTACGAGCAGTACTTC. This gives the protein CASSQDRGGKRYEQYF.

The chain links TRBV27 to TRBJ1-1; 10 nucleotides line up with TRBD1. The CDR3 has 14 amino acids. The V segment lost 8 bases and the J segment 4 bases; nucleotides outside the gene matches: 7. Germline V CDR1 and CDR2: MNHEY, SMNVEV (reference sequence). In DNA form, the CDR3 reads TGTGCCAGCCGTCTTTGGACAGGGGGCACTGAAGCTTTCTTT. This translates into CASRLWTGGTEAFF.